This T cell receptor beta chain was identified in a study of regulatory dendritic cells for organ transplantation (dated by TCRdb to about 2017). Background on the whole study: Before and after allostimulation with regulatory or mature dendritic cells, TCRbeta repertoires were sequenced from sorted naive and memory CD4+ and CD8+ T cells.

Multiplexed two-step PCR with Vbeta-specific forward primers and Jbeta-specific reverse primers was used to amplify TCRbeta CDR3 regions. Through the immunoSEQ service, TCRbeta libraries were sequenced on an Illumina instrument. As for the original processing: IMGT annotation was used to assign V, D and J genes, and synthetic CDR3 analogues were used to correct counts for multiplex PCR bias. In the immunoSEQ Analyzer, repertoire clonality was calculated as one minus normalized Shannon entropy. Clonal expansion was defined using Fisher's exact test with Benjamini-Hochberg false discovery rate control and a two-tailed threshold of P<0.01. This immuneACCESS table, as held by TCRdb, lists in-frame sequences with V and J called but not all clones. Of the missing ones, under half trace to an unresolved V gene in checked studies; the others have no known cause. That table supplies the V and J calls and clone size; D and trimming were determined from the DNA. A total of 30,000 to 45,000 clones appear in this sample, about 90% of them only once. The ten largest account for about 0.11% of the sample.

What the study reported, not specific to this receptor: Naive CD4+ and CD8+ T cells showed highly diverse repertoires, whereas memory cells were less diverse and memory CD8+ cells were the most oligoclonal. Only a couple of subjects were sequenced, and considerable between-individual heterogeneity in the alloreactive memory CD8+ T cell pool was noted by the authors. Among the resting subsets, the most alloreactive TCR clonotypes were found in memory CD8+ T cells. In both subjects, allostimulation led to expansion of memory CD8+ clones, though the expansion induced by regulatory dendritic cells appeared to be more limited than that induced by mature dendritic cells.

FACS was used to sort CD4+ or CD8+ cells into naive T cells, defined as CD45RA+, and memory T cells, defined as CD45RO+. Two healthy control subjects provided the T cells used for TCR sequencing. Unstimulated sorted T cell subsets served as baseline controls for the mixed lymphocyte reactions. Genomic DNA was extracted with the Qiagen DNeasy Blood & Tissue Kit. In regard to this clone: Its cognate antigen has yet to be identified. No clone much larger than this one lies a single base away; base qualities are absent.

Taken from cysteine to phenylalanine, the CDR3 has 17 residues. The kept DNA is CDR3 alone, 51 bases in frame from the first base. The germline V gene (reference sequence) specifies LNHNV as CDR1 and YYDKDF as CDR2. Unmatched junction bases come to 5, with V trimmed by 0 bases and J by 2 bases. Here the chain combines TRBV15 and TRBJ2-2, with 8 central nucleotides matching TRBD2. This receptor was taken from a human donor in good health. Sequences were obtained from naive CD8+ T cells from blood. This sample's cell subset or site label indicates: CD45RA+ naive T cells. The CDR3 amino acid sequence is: CATSRELAAVNTGELFF. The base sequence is TGTGCCACCAGCAGAGAACTAGCGGCGGTAAACACCGGGGAGCTGTTTTTT.